This T cell receptor beta chain derives from a study of T cell changes during pregnancy in multiple sclerosis. This table comes from immunoSEQ multiplex PCR, and its TCRdb copy is limited to in-frame clones, with some not included. The sample lists 50,000 to 75,000 clones; about 93% were seen once. Trimming took 1 base from V and 8 from J, leaving 14 bases between them. Germline CDR1 is MGHRA and CDR2 is YSYEKL. This CDR3 is 15 amino acids long. The source of this sequence is a female donor in good health, enrolled as a control in a pregnancy study. This sample comprised peripheral blood, obtained in the third trimester of pregnancy. This chain connects TRBV4-1 to TRBJ1-4, with D tentatively TRBD1 (5 bases). The CDR3 spells CASSQVPRADEKLFF. The CDR3, as DNA: TGCGCCAGCAGCCAAGTTCCCAGGGCGGACGAAAAACTGTTTTTT.